The 8 T cell receptor beta chains listed next were all sequenced from one sample in a study of cytomegalovirus exposure and HLA in healthy donors listed by TCRdb under 2017. To prepare the library, the immunoSEQ multiplex PCR assay was applied. A mixture of 60 forward primers for TCR Vbeta segments and 13 reverse primers for TCR Jbeta segments was used in the multiplex PCR. Here the immuneACCESS table is served through TCRdb, limited to in-frame sequences with V and J called. Missing clones are a known gap in these copies; in checked studies unresolved V genes cover under half, and the rest lacks a known reason. The sample has about 88,000 clones on record, more than 80% of them singletons. Roughly 2.2% of the sample comes from the top ten. The source material was PBMCs. All receptors derive from a man aged 18 to 30 in good health and CMV-seronegative.

This clone was seen just once. This chain links TRBV28 with TRBJ2-1; 9 nucleotides align to TRBD2. With V trimmed by 3 bases and J by 8 bases, 8 bases remained unmatched. CDR1 is MDHEN, CDR2 SYDVKM, per germline. CDR3 length: 15 amino acids. CDR3 protein: CASSFSSGLAYEQFF. CDR3 in DNA: TGTGCCAGCAGTTTTTCTTCCGGACTAGCGTATGAGCAGTTCTTC.

The sample holds one count of this clone. This chain connects TRBV28 to TRBJ1-1; perhaps TRBD1 as D (6 bases). Germline-derived CDR1 and CDR2 are MDHEN and SYDVKM. The CDR3 is made up of 16 amino acids. Trimming removed 1 base at V and 4 bases at J, with 16 bases between. The CDR3 loop is CASSLLGGARGTEAFF. CDR3 in DNA: TGTGCCAGCAGTTTATTAGGGGGGGCGCGCGGCACTGAAGCTTTCTTT.

J is TRBJ1-5 and V is TRBV7-6; the match to TRBD1 covers 7 bases. Trimming removed 6 bases from V and 6 bases from J; junction bases left unmatched: 5. Per germline, CDR1 SGHVS and CDR2 FNYEAQ. The CDR3 runs to 13 residues. The CDR3 is CASSPGGGQPQHF. CDR3 nucleotide sequence: TGTGCCAGCAGTCCAGGGGGAGGTCAGCCCCAGCATTTT.

This chain connects TRBV6-6 to TRBJ1-6; 9 bases are a match to TRBD1. The CDR3 is 16 amino acids. With 6 bases clipped from V and 7 bases from J, the junction kept 10 bases outside the gene matches. Per germline, CDR1 MNHNY and CDR2 SVGAGI (reference sequence). The CDR3 region is CASSSRPGTGNSPLHF. The CDR3 DNA reads TGTGCCAGCAGCTCACGGCCCGGGACAGGGAATTCACCCCTCCACTTT.

This rearrangement joins TRBV7-2 to TRBJ1-2; TRBD1 matches 9 bases. Germline V gives CDR1 SGHTA, CDR2 FQGNSA. This CDR3 region has 16 residues. J was trimmed by 4 bases and V by 5 bases; bases with no gene match: 11. The CDR3 loop is CASSVYTGGVGYGYTF. CDR3 DNA: TGTGCCAGCAGCGTATATACAGGGGGCGTCGGCTATGGCTACACCTTC.

The chain carries TRBV9 and TRBJ2-7, with 9 nucleotides matching TRBD2. V lost 4 bases, J lost 0 bases, and 11 bases stayed unmatched. There are 17 residues in the CDR3. Germline V gene lookup returns CDR1 SGDLS and CDR2 YYNGEE. This CDR3 is CASSPGGLAGISYEQYF. The CDR3 DNA reads as TGTGCCAGCAGCCCAGGGGGTCTAGCGGGGATCTCCTACGAGCAGTACTTC.

The chain joins TRBV27 to TRBJ1-2; TRBD1 matches 9 bases. Per germline, CDR1 MNHEY and CDR2 SMNVEV (reference sequence). V dropped 10 bases and J dropped 5; count of bases not matched to a gene: 14. The length of the CDR3 is 15 residues. The CDR3 here is CATCRDRDAKYGYTF. As DNA, the CDR3 is TGTGCCACCTGCCGGGACAGGGACGCCAAATATGGCTACACCTTC.

The rearrangement uses TRBV9 and TRBJ1-2; TRBD1 might be the D (5 bases). V gave up 3 bases and J gave up 6 bases, with 15 bases separating them. CDR1 is SGDLS, CDR2 YYNGEE, per germline. The CDR3 consists of 14 residues. The CDR3, as DNA: TGTGCCAGCAGCGGGGGGGAGACATGGAATGGCTACACCTTC. Its protein is CASSGGETWNGYTF.